These 3 T cell receptor beta chains came from one sample sequenced in a study of metastatic and nonmetastatic thyroid tumors. Ahead of thyroid surgery, no patient had received treatment of any kind. Using MiXCR, TCRdb re-called clones from the PCR reads. The sample lists fewer than 40,000 clones, less than 40% occurring once. Sequences were obtained from tumor tissue. Receptor source: a female donor with papillary thyroid cancer or a benign thyroid nodule (not recorded which). Some clones in this sample may be carry-over from other donors' samples.

This chain links TRBV12-3 or TRBV12-4 with TRBJ2-1; 7 nucleotides line up with TRBD1. With V trimmed by 3 bases and J by 8 bases, 7 bases remained unmatched. This CDR3 contains 14 residues. CDR3 coding DNA: TGTGCCAGCAGTTTTTCAAGGGGGCTCGATGAGCAGTTCTTC. This codes for CASSFSRGLDEQFF.

This clone turned up a few times. The chain has TRBV6-6 and TRBJ2-7, with 11 bases that match TRBD1. Germline lookup yields CDR1 MNHNY and CDR2 SVGAGI (reference sequence). V lost 2 bases and J lost 5; bases outside the gene matches: 5. The CDR3 spans 15 residues. DNA of the CDR3: TGTGCCAGCAGTTACCGGACAGGGGGCTGGGACGAGCAGTACTTC. Residues: CASSYRTGGWDEQYF.

The gene calls are TRBV20-1 and TRBJ1-6; D possibly corresponds to TRBD1 (5 bases). Germline CDR1 and CDR2: DFQATT and SNEGSKA (reference sequence). The CDR3 runs 16 residues. V gave up 3 bases and J gave up 5 bases, with 17 bases separating them. The CDR3 reads CSARGFLGEDNSPLHF. In nucleotides, the CDR3 is TGCAGTGCTAGGGGGTTTCTGGGGGAAGATAATTCACCCCTCCACTTT.